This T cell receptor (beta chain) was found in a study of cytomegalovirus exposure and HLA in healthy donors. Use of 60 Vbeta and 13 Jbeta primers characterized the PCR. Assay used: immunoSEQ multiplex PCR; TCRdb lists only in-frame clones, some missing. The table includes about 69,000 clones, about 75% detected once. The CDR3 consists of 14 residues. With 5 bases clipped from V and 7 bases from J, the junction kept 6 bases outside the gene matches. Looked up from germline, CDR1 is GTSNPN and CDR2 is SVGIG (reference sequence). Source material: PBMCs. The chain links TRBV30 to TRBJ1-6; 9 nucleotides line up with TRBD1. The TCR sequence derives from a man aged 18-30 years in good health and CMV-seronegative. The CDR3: CAWQTGGVNSPLHF. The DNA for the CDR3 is TGTGCCTGGCAAACAGGGGGCGTCAATTCACCCCTCCACTTT. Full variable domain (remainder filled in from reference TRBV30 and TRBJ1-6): SQTIHQWPATLVQPVGSPLSLECTVEGTSNPNLYWYRQAAGRGLQLLFYSVGIGQISSEVPQNLSASRPQDRQFILSSKKLLLSDSGFYLCAWQTGGVNSPLHFGNGTRLTVT.